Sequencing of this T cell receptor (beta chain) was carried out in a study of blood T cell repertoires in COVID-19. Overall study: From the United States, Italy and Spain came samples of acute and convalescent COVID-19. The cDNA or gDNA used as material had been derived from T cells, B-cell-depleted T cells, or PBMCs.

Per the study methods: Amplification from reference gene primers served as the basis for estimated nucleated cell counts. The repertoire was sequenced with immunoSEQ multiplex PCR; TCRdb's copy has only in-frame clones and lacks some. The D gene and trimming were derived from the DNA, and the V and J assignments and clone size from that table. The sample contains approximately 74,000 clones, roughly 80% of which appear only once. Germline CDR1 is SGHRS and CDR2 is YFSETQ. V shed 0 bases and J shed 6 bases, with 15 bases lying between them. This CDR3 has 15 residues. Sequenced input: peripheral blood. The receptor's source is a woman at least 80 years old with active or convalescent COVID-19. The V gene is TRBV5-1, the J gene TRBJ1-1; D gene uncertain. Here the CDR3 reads CASSLERVSASEAFF. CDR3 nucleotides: TGCGCCAGCAGCTTGGAGCGGGTTAGTGCCTCTGAAGCTTTCTTT.